The 17 T cell receptor beta chains below were found in one sample sequenced in a study of blood T cell repertoires in COVID-19. The table came from immunoSEQ multiplex PCR; TCRdb's copy has only in-frame clones and leaves some out. Of about 330,000 clones in the sample, around 87% were seen once. Sequencing was performed on PBMCs or T cells enriched from blood (not recorded which). All receptors derive from a woman aged 30 to 39 who had recovered from COVID-19.

The CDR3 loop is CASSVQGQVSNSPLHF. In DNA form, the CDR3 reads TGTGCCAGCAGTGTCCAAGGACAGGTATCAAATTCACCCCTCCACTTT. This rearrangement joins TRBV6-1 to TRBJ1-6; the match to TRBD1 covers 7 bases. V lost 4 bases and J lost 7; bases outside the gene matches: 10. The CDR3 is 16 amino acids. Germline V gene lookup returns CDR1 MNHNS and CDR2 SASEGT.

This chain uses TRBV10-3 with TRBJ2-7; 11 bases are a match to TRBD2. Trimming cost V 10 bases and J 4 bases; bases outside gene matches: 3. The CDR3 length is 12 residues. Germline V CDR1 and CDR2: ENHRY, SYGVKD. For the CDR3, the DNA is TGTGCCAGCTCTAGCGGGGGGTACGAGCAGTACTTC. Translated, it gives CASSSGGYEQYF.

This clone is a singleton in its sample. The chain is built from TRBV13 and TRBJ2-3; weak D call: TRBD2 (7 bases). The CDR3 has 16 amino acids. Germline loops: CDR1 PRHDT, CDR2 FYEKMQ (reference sequence). V dropped 2 bases and J dropped 4 bases, with 16 bases sitting between them. DNA of the CDR3: TGTGCCAGCAGCTTATTGAGGGGGGGCTTCGCAGATACGCAGTATTTT. Its translation: CASSLLRGGFADTQYF. Together with reference TRBV13 and TRBJ2-3, the CDR3 gives the full variable domain: AAGVIQSPRHLIKEKRETATLKCYPIPRHDTVYWYQQGPGQDPQFLISFYEKMQSDKGSIPDRFSAQQFSDYHSELNMSSLELGDSALYFCASSLLRGGFADTQYFGPGTRLTVL.

This chain connects TRBV7-2 to TRBJ1-1; TRBD1 is a possible D gene (6 bases). This CDR3 is 14 amino acids long. Germline assignment: CDR1 SGHTA and CDR2 FQGNSA. The V gene lost 3 bases and the J gene lost 1 base, with 9 bases spanning the gap. The CDR3 spells CASSLVTGNTEAFF. In nucleotides, the CDR3 is TGTGCCAGCAGCTTGGTGACAGGGAACACTGAAGCTTTCTTT.

The chain recombines TRBV7-9 with TRBJ1-4; 8 nucleotides align to TRBD1. With V trimmed by 2 bases and J by 1 base, 3 bases remained unmatched. The CDR3 has 16 residues. In germline, CDR1 is SEHNR, CDR2 FQNEAQ (reference sequence). In DNA, the CDR3 is TGTGCCAGCAGCTTACACAGGGGGGGAACTAATGAAAAACTGTTTTTT. Residues: CASSLHRGGTNEKLFF. Full variable domain (rest looked up from reference TRBV7-9 and TRBJ1-4): DTGVSQNPRHKITKRGQNVTFRCDPISEHNRLYWYRQTLGQGPEFLTYFQNEAQLEKSRLLSDRFSAERPKGSFSTLEIQRTEQGDSAMYLCASSLHRGGTNEKLFFGSGTQLSVL.

V gene TRBV4-3 combines with J gene TRBJ2-2; no clear D. Germline CDR1 and CDR2: LGHNA and YSLEER. Trimming took 0 bases from V and 2 from J, leaving 4 bases between them. This CDR3 has 14 amino acids. The CDR3: CASSQDINTGELFF. The CDR3 region has the DNA TGCGCCAGCAGCCAAGATATCAACACCGGGGAGCTGTTTTTT.

The sample holds one count of this clone. V and J are TRBV19 and TRBJ1-5; TRBD1 agrees at 8 bases. The germline CDR1 and CDR2 sequences are LNHDA and SQIVND (reference sequence). The CDR3 totals 15 residues. Trimming cost V 5 bases and J 5 bases; bases outside gene matches: 8. In nucleotides, the CDR3 is TGTGCCAGTAGTCCTGGGACAGGAGGGGATCAGCCCCAGCATTTT. This encodes CASSPGTGGDQPQHF.

V gene TRBV5-6 combines with J gene TRBJ2-7; 13 bases map to TRBD2. Germline lookup yields CDR1 SGHDT and CDR2 YYEEEE. The trim removed 4 bases at V and 3 bases at J, leaving 10 bases unmatched. The CDR3 is 17 residues long. The CDR3 coding sequence is TGTGCCAGCAGCATCAGGGGACTAGCGGGGTTTCACTACGAGCAGTACTTC. Translating it yields CASSIRGLAGFHYEQYF.

CDR3 nucleotides: TGTGCCAGCAGCTTCGACAGTTTGAACACTGAAGCTTTCTTT. Translating it yields CASSFDSLNTEAFF. The chain uses TRBV7-2 and TRBJ1-1, with D possibly TRBD1 on 5 matching bases. This CDR3 has 14 amino acids. Germline CDR1 SGHTA, CDR2 FQGNSA. Trimming shortened V by 3 bases and J by 0 bases, and 8 bases separated the two germline ends.

The V call is TRBV5-1, the J call TRBJ2-2, with a tentative D call TRBD1 (6 bases). Germline CDR1 is SGHRS and CDR2 is YFSETQ. This CDR3 region has 14 residues. Trimming stripped 3 bases from V and 1 base from J, with 7 bases between. CDR3 in DNA: TGCGCCAGCAGCTGGGGGCAGAACACCGGGGAGCTGTTTTTT. This codes for CASSWGQNTGELFF.

The chain combines TRBV2 with TRBJ2-7; 11 nucleotides line up with TRBD2. Germline-derived CDR1 and CDR2 are SNHLY and FYNNEI. This CDR3 is 14 amino acids long. Trimming took 6 bases from V and 3 from J; bases not matched to a gene: 4. CDR3 coding DNA: TGTGCCAGCAGGACTAGCGGGGCATTCTACGAGCAGTACTTC. Its translation is CASRTSGAFYEQYF.

The CDR3 nucleotides are TGTGCCAGCAGTCATAGCGTGGGTACAGATACGCAGTATTTT. This sequence encodes CASSHSVGTDTQYF. J is TRBJ2-3 and V is TRBV6-2 or TRBV6-3; D is perhaps TRBD2 (5 bases). CDR3 length: 14 amino acids. Trimming removed 5 bases from V and 3 bases from J, with 12 bases in between. Looked up from germline, CDR1 is MNHEY and CDR2 is SVGEGT.

The chain employs TRBV7-2 and TRBJ1-1; 7 nucleotides match TRBD1. CDR1 is SGHTA and CDR2 is FQGNSA in the germline V gene. The V gene end was trimmed by 2 bases and the J gene end by 3 bases; junction bases not matched to a gene: 6. This CDR3 is built from 15 residues. The CDR3 sequence is CASSLRGLMYTEAFF. The CDR3 nucleotides read TGTGCCAGCAGCTTAAGGGGGCTCATGTACACTGAAGCTTTCTTT.

The chain joins TRBV7-9 to TRBJ1-1, with no clear D. Per germline, CDR1 SEHNR and CDR2 FQNEAQ (reference sequence). Trimming removed 4 bases from V and 4 bases from J, with 19 bases in between. This CDR3 has 16 amino acids. The CDR3 is CASSSPRRTTTTEAFF. The CDR3 DNA sequence: TGTGCCAGCAGCTCCCCCAGGAGGACGACCACCACTGAAGCTTTCTTT.

This chain's CDR3 is CASSSRRLAGDYNEQFF. As DNA, the CDR3 is TGCGCCAGCAGTTCCCGGAGACTAGCGGGGGACTACAATGAGCAGTTCTTC. V is TRBV5-1 and J is TRBJ2-1; 12 bases line up with TRBD2. From germline, CDR1 is SGHRS and CDR2 YFSETQ. After removal of 5 bases from V and 3 bases from J, the junction contained 9 bases not matched to a gene. The CDR3 covers 17 residues.

V and J are TRBV6-5 and TRBJ1-2; D is unclear. Trimming removed 6 bases at V and 8 bases at J, with 16 bases between. This CDR3 region has 13 residues. Germline CDR1 is MNHEY and CDR2 is SVGAGI. The CDR3 spells CASSPRPGEGYTF. CDR3 DNA: TGTGCCAGCAGCCCAAGGCCGGGAGAAGGCTACACCTTC.

The chain links TRBV19 to TRBJ1-5; TRBD1 matches 9 bases. There are 16 residues in the CDR3. J gave up 3 bases and V 6 bases, and 9 bases lay outside the gene matches. Germline CDR1 and CDR2: LNHDA and SQIVND (reference sequence). The CDR3 DNA follows: TGTGCCAGTAGGCCTCCGGGGACAGGGATCAATCAGCCCCAGCATTTT. It yields the protein CASRPPGTGINQPQHF. The full variable domain, with the rest looked up from reference TRBV19 and TRBJ1-5, is DGGITQSPKYLFRKEGQNVTLSCEQNLNHDAMYWYRQDPGQGLRLIYYSQIVNDFQKGDIAEGYSVSREKKESFPLTVTSAQKNPTAFYLCASRPPGTGINQPQHFGDGTRLSIL.